These 27 T cell receptor beta chains originate from one sample sequenced in a study of blood T cell repertoires in COVID-19 (dated by TCRdb to between 2020 and 2021). The library was generated by the immunoSEQ multiplex PCR assay. The source is immuneACCESS, and TCRdb retained only in-frame sequences with V and J called. Part of the clones is not carried over; for the studies checked, unresolved V genes explain less than half of this, and the remainder is unexplained. This sample is represented by roughly 340,000 clones; about nine tenths of them were singletons. Just under 6.5% of the sample is in the top ten clones. The sequenced material came from peripheral blood. All receptors derive from a woman between 50 and 59 years old with COVID-19, enrolled during active disease.

The chain recombines TRBV27 with TRBJ2-7; 11 nucleotides match TRBD2. In germline, CDR1 is MNHEY, CDR2 SMNVEV (reference sequence). The CDR3 loop spans 14 amino acids. With 6 bases clipped from V and 0 bases from J, the junction kept 1 base outside the gene matches. The CDR3 here is CASRLAGGSYEQYF. The CDR3 DNA follows: TGTGCCAGCAGGCTAGCGGGAGGCTCCTACGAGCAGTACTTC.

The chain couples TRBV19 to TRBJ2-1, with a weak D call TRBD2 (6 bases). The V gene lost 1 base and the J gene lost 2 bases, with 9 bases spanning the gap. Germline-derived CDR1 and CDR2 are LNHDA and SQIVND (reference sequence). This CDR3 is built from 15 residues. CDR3 sequence (DNA): TGTGCCAGTAGTATAGGCCTAGCGACCTACAATGAGCAGTTCTTC. This codes for CASSIGLATYNEQFF.

The rearrangement uses TRBV6-1 and TRBJ2-5; 7 bases match TRBD1. The V gene's germline CDR1 is MNHNS and CDR2 SASEGT. The trim removed 0 bases at V and 5 bases at J, leaving 6 bases unmatched. This CDR3 has 15 residues. CDR3 in amino acids: CASSEARRGRETQYF. In DNA, the CDR3 is TGTGCCAGCAGTGAAGCTCGAAGGGGGCGCGAGACCCAGTACTTC.

The chain couples TRBV4-3 to TRBJ2-7; 11 nucleotides line up with TRBD1. CDR1 and CDR2 from the germline V gene are LGHNA and YSLEER. V was pared by 0 bases and J by 4 bases, with 8 bases of the junction left unmatched. The CDR3 contains 17 residues. CDR3: CASSQEKPGQGGYEQYF. In DNA form, the CDR3 reads TGCGCCAGCAGCCAAGAGAAACCGGGACAGGGGGGATACGAGCAGTACTTC.

The CDR3 is CASSMKTGSGNTIYF. The CDR3 bases are TGTGCCAGCAGCATGAAGACGGGGTCTGGAAACACCATATATTTT. The gene calls are TRBV5-5 and TRBJ1-3; D is unclear. V gave up 4 bases and J gave up 1 base, with 12 bases separating them. The CDR3 runs 15 residues. The germline V gene encodes CDR1 SGHKS and CDR2 YYEKEE (reference sequence).

Comment on this clone: The same CDR3 also results from other DNA sequences found in this sample. The rearrangement joins TRBV30 to TRBJ2-1; D is undetermined. The germline gives CDR1 GTSNPN, CDR2 SVGIG (reference sequence). Trimming removed 0 bases from V and 7 bases from J, with 4 bases in between. The CDR3 runs to 11 residues. CDR3: CAWSVLNEQFF. The CDR3 DNA is TGTGCCTGGAGTGTACTAAATGAGCAGTTCTTC.

This sequence joins TRBV5-1 and TRBJ2-3, with 9 bases lining up with TRBD1. Per germline, CDR1 SGHRS and CDR2 YFSETQ. The CDR3 runs to 17 residues. The J segment lost 2 bases and the V segment lost 2 bases, leaving 9 bases of the junction unmatched. The CDR3 spells CASSLLPTGGLTDTQYF. In DNA, the CDR3 is TGCGCCAGCAGCTTACTCCCCACAGGGGGCCTCACAGATACGCAGTATTTT.

The J gene is TRBJ2-7, the V gene TRBV9; 7 nucleotides agree with TRBD2. V lost 4 bases, J lost 1 base, and 5 bases stayed unmatched. There are 14 residues in the CDR3. Germline CDR1 reads SGDLS; CDR2 reads YYNGEE. CDR3: CASSPTSSSYEQYF. DNA of the CDR3: TGTGCCAGCAGCCCGACTAGCAGTTCCTACGAGCAGTACTTC.

This chain connects TRBV7-2 to TRBJ2-7; the match to TRBD2 covers 8 bases. V lost 5 bases and J lost 6; bases outside the gene matches: 15. This CDR3 contains 16 residues. Germline CDR1 is SGHTA and CDR2 is FQGNSA. The DNA for the CDR3 is TGTGCCAGCAGCCCGGGCGGGGGGAATGTCTTGGGCGAGCAGTACTTC. Encoded protein: CASSPGGGNVLGEQYF. The full variable domain, completed using reference TRBV7-2 and TRBJ2-7, is GAGVSQSPSNKVTEKGKDVELRCDPISGHTALYWYRQSLGQGLEFLIYFQGNSAPDKSGLPSDRFSAERTGGSVSTLTIQRTQQEDSAVYLCASSPGGGNVLGEQYFGPGTRLTVT.

This chain joins TRBV15 and TRBJ1-1, with D perhaps matching TRBD1 (5 bases). Trimming removed 0 bases from V and 5 bases from J, with 10 bases in between. CDR1 LNHNV and CDR2 YYDKDF come from the germline V gene (reference sequence). The CDR3 has 14 amino acids. CDR3 sequence: CATSRDLGETEAFF. The CDR3 DNA reads as TGTGCCACCAGCAGAGATCTAGGGGAAACTGAAGCTTTCTTT.

The DNA for the CDR3 is TGTGCCAGCAGCTCCCCGTTTCTTGAGCAGTTCTTC. Translating it yields CASSSPFLEQFF. V and J are TRBV5-4 and TRBJ2-1; the D is unclear. Germline loops: CDR1 SGHNT, CDR2 YYREEE (reference sequence). Trimming cost V 3 bases and J 9 bases, with 10 bases left between them. This CDR3 spans 12 amino acids.

The chain combines TRBV18 with TRBJ2-1, with TRBD1 matching 7 bases. V dropped 5 bases and J dropped 5; count of bases not matched to a gene: 9. In germline, CDR1 is KGHSH, CDR2 LQKENI. This CDR3 is 15 amino acids long. The CDR3 DNA sequence: TGTGCCAGCTCAACCAGCCGACAGGGAAACAATGAGCAGTTCTTC. Its protein product is CASSTSRQGNNEQFF. The full variable domain, in which reference TRBV18 and TRBJ2-1 provide the parts outside the CDR3, is NAGVMQNPRHLVRRRGQEARLRCSPMKGHSHVYWYRQLPEEGLKFMVYLQKENIIDESGMPKERFSAEFPKEGPSILRIQQVVRGDSAAYFCASSTSRQGNNEQFFGPGTRLTVL.

The chain has TRBV4-2 and TRBJ2-3; 11 bases are a match to TRBD2. With V trimmed by 1 base and J by 14 bases, 8 bases remained unmatched. CDR1 and CDR2 (germline): LGHNA, YNFKEQ. The CDR3 runs to 14 residues. The CDR3 is CASSQAGLAVYRYF. As DNA, the CDR3 is TGTGCCAGCAGCCAAGCGGGACTAGCGGTATATCGGTATTTT.

This sequence joins TRBV7-9 and TRBJ2-1, with TRBD2 matching over 9 bases. The J segment lost 3 bases and the V segment lost 8 bases, leaving 14 bases of the junction unmatched. This CDR3 is 17 amino acids long. Germline values: CDR1 SEHNR, CDR2 FQNEAQ (reference sequence). The CDR3 nucleotides are TGTGCCAGCGTAAAAGGAACGACTAGCGGCTACTACAATGAGCAGTTCTTC. It codes for CASVKGTTSGYYNEQFF.

The genes are TRBV5-5 and TRBJ2-5; TRBD1 aligns across 11 bases. CDR1 SGHKS and CDR2 YYEKEE come from the germline V gene (reference sequence). V gave up 2 bases and J gave up 9 bases; unmatched junction bases: 18. The CDR3 covers 18 residues. The CDR3 DNA reads TGTGCCAGCAGCTTACTACCCCGGACAGGGGGCGAAAGGGGGGCCCAGTACTTC. Protein: CASSLLPRTGGERGAQYF.

The J gene is TRBJ2-7, the V gene TRBV6-6; a weak D match, TRBD1 (6 bases). Trimming stripped 0 bases from V and 3 bases from J, with 6 bases between. The germline V gene has CDR1 MNHNY and CDR2 SVGAGI (reference sequence). The CDR3 spans 13 residues. The CDR3 DNA follows: TGTGCCAGCAGTTACTCGGACAGCTACGAGCAGTACTTC. Amino acids: CASSYSDSYEQYF.

The chain employs TRBV10-1 and TRBJ2-2, with 8 positions matching TRBD2. Germline V gene data show CDR1 as WNHNN and CDR2 as SYGVQD (reference sequence). Germline trimming cut 4 bases from V and 7 bases from J; bases unmatched to any gene: 8. The CDR3 has 15 residues. The CDR3 spells CASSATRGGIGELFF. In DNA, the CDR3 is TGCGCCAGCAGTGCGACCCGGGGGGGGATCGGGGAGCTGTTTTTT.

V gene TRBV19 combines with J gene TRBJ2-2; D may be TRBD1 (5 bases). The CDR3 length is 13 residues. Germline V gives CDR1 LNHDA, CDR2 SQIVND (reference sequence). V gave up 1 base and J gave up 6 bases, with 6 bases separating them. CDR3: CASSIARAGELFF. The DNA for the CDR3 is TGTGCCAGTAGTATAGCCAGGGCCGGGGAGCTGTTTTTT. Filled out from reference TRBV19 and TRBJ2-2, the complete variable domain reads DGGITQSPKYLFRKEGQNVTLSCEQNLNHDAMYWYRQDPGQGLRLIYYSQIVNDFQKGDIAEGYSVSREKKESFPLTVTSAQKNPTAFYLCASSIARAGELFFGEGSRLTVL.

This rearrangement joins TRBV4-1 to TRBJ1-3, with TRBD1 matching 11 bases. Trimming removed 5 bases from V and 6 bases from J; junction bases left unmatched: 6. The V gene's germline CDR1 is MGHRA and CDR2 YSYEKL. The CDR3 runs 15 residues. The CDR3 bases are TGCGCCAGCAGCTCGCGGGACAGGGGGTTAAACACCATATATTTT. This translates into CASSSRDRGLNTIYF.

The chain is built from TRBV6-2 or TRBV6-3 and TRBJ2-1, with D possibly matching TRBD1 (5 bases). CDR3 length: 18 residues. Per the germline V gene, CDR1 is MNHEY and CDR2 is SVGEGT. The V gene lost 4 bases and the J gene lost 1 base, with 20 bases spanning the gap. The CDR3: CASSFSALQGRSYNEQFF. In DNA, the CDR3 is TGTGCCAGCAGTTTCTCTGCCCTCCAGGGCCGATCCTACAATGAGCAGTTCTTC.

The chain recombines TRBV3-1 (or the pseudogene TRBV3-2) with TRBJ2-3, with D perhaps TRBD2 (6 bases). CDR1 and CDR2 from the germline V gene are LGHDT and YNNKEL (reference sequence). CDR3 length: 12 residues. The V gene lost 6 bases and the J gene lost 6 bases, with 10 bases spanning the gap. CDR3 nucleotides: TGTGCCAGCAGTCGGGCGGGGGATACGCAGTATTTT. Translating gives CASSRAGDTQYF.

This clone is a singleton in its sample. The gene calls are TRBV25-1 and TRBJ1-1; D uncertain. Trimming removed 3 bases at V and 5 bases at J, with 4 bases between. Germline CDR1 MGHDK, CDR2 SYGVNS. The CDR3 consists of 11 residues. This CDR3 reads CASSDRTEAFF. CDR3 bases: TGTGCCAGCAGTGACAGAACTGAAGCTTTCTTT.

This chain uses TRBV9 with TRBJ2-2; 8 nucleotides align to TRBD1. With 4 bases clipped from V and 4 bases from J, the junction kept 12 bases outside the gene matches. The CDR3 spans 17 residues. Looked up from germline, CDR1 is SGDLS and CDR2 is YYNGEE. In DNA form, the CDR3 reads TGTGCCAGCAGCCCCCTTGGCACAGGGGGGACCACCGGGGAGCTGTTTTTT. It codes for CASSPLGTGGTTGELFF.

The V call is TRBV4-2, the J call TRBJ2-3; D might be TRBD2 (5 bases). V shed 0 bases and J shed 3 bases, with 16 bases lying between them. The CDR3 runs 17 residues. CDR1 and CDR2 (germline): LGHNA, YNFKEQ. For the CDR3, the DNA is TGTGCCAGCAGCCAAGATCGGAGTGCCCGAGGGACAGATACGCAGTATTTT. This encodes CASSQDRSARGTDTQYF.

The chain joins TRBV6-5 to TRBJ1-2; 8 positions agree with TRBD1. Germline-derived CDR1 and CDR2 are MNHEY and SVGAGI. J was trimmed by 2 bases and V by 6 bases; bases with no gene match: 8. The CDR3 is made up of 15 amino acids. The CDR3 nucleotides are TGTGCCAGCAGGGGAGCAGGGGGCGCGAACTATGGCTACACCTTC. Encoded protein: CASRGAGGANYGYTF.

The chain is built from TRBV24-1 and TRBJ1-1; tentative D call: TRBD1 (5 bases). CDR1 is KGHDR and CDR2 is SFDVKD in the germline V gene. Trimming removed 4 bases at V and 7 bases at J, with 12 bases between. The CDR3 spans 13 residues. The CDR3 protein is CATSDYQGYEAFF. The CDR3 bases are TGTGCCACCAGTGACTACCAGGGCTATGAAGCTTTCTTT.

The chain uses TRBV18 and TRBJ2-7, with D possibly matching TRBD2 (6 bases). The CDR3 sequence is 15 residues long. The V end lost 2 bases, the J end lost 7 bases, and 18 bases lay between the germline ends. CDR1 KGHSH and CDR2 LQKENI come from the germline V gene. Written as DNA, the CDR3 is TGTGCCAGCTCACCAGTCCCGGGAGAGGTTGGGGAGCAGTACTTC. Its translation is CASSPVPGEVGEQYF.